The rows below give T cell receptor beta chains drawn from one sample of a study of cytomegalovirus exposure and HLA in healthy donors. Some clones are missing from TCRdb's copy, which holds only in-frame ones; the method was immunoSEQ multiplex PCR. The data contain 150,000 or so clones, about 71% of them singletons. Input material: PBMCs. The source of these receptors is a woman aged 55-70 years in good health and CMV-seropositive. Each CDR3 is given with its conserved first and last residue. The order of the fields is V gene, clone size, D gene, CDR3 length, J gene, CDR3 DNA, CDR3 protein. D genes are given only for firm matches. Only some rows state a clone size, as once, few, many or a class for expanded clones.

v_gene: TRBV28
abundance: once
d_gene: TRBD2
len: 15
j_gene: TRBJ2-1
CDR3nt: TGTGCCAGCATTCTCAGCGGGAGCTCCTACAATGAGCAGTTCTTC
CDR3aa: CASILSGSSYNEQFF

v_gene: TRBV29-1
abundance: NA
d_gene: NA
len: 11
j_gene: TRBJ2-5
CDR3nt: TGCAGCGTTGATCAGAAAGAGACCCAGTACTTC
CDR3aa: CSVDQKETQYF

v_gene: TRBV28
abundance: NA
d_gene: NA
len: 14
j_gene: TRBJ1-1
CDR3nt: TGTGCCAGCAGTTTAGGCGGAGGACGTACTGAAGCTTTCTTT
CDR3aa: CASSLGGGRTEAFF

v_gene: TRBV27
abundance: NA
d_gene: NA
len: 14
j_gene: TRBJ1-5
CDR3nt: TGTGCCAGCAGTTTACGGGAAGGCAATCAGCCCCAGCATTTT
CDR3aa: CASSLREGNQPQHF

v_gene: TRBV14
abundance: NA
d_gene: NA
len: 14
j_gene: TRBJ1-3
CDR3nt: TGTGCCAGCAGCCCCCTGGGGCCTGGAAACACCATATATTTT
CDR3aa: CASSPLGPGNTIYF

v_gene: TRBV5-6
abundance: NA
d_gene: TRBD2
len: 17
j_gene: TRBJ2-2
CDR3nt: TGTGCCAGCAGCCCAAGGAGCGGGACGAGAGGCACCGGGGAGCTGTTTTTT
CDR3aa: CASSPRSGTRGTGELFF

v_gene: TRBV9
abundance: NA
d_gene: NA
len: 14
j_gene: TRBJ1-1
CDR3nt: TGTGCCAGCGGGCTCGAGGGAGAGGCTGCCGAAGCTTTCTTT
CDR3aa: CASGLEGEAAEAFF

v_gene: TRBV6-5
abundance: NA
d_gene: NA
len: 15
j_gene: TRBJ2-7
CDR3nt: TGTGCCAGCAGTTCGACCTCACTAGGGGGATCCGAGCAGTACTTC
CDR3aa: CASSSTSLGGSEQYF

v_gene: TRBV4-1
abundance: few
d_gene: NA
len: 14
j_gene: TRBJ2-7
CDR3nt: TGCGCCAGCAGCCAAGGAACTCGTACCTACGAGCAGTACTTC
CDR3aa: CASSQGTRTYEQYF

v_gene: TRBV5-1
abundance: NA
d_gene: TRBD2
len: 15
j_gene: TRBJ2-6
CDR3nt: TGCGCCAGCAGCTCGGGGGGGGCGGGGGCCAACGTCCTGACTTTC
CDR3aa: CASSSGGAGANVLTF

v_gene: TRBV7-2
abundance: NA
d_gene: TRBD1
len: 13
j_gene: TRBJ1-2
CDR3nt: TGTGCCAGCAGCTCTCTCCTGGACAGGGGCTACACCTTC
CDR3aa: CASSSLLDRGYTF

v_gene: TRBV28
abundance: NA
d_gene: NA
len: 13
j_gene: TRBJ1-5
CDR3nt: TGTGCCAGCGGTTCGAGCAGCAATCAGCCCCAGCATTTT
CDR3aa: CASGSSSNQPQHF

v_gene: TRBV27
abundance: few
d_gene: NA
len: 14
j_gene: TRBJ2-1
CDR3nt: TGTGCCAGCAGTTTTGGCGGGATGCGTGGTGAGCAGTTCTTC
CDR3aa: CASSFGGMRGEQFF

v_gene: TRBV4-1
abundance: NA
d_gene: TRBD2
len: 16
j_gene: TRBJ2-2
CDR3nt: TGCGCCAGCAGCCAGGAACTAGCGGGAAGGACCGGGGAGCTGTTTTTT
CDR3aa: CASSQELAGRTGELFF

v_gene: TRBV6-5
abundance: NA
d_gene: NA
len: 14
j_gene: TRBJ2-7
CDR3nt: TGTGCCAGCAGTTCTACTCTGGGGCCTTATGAGCAGTACTTC
CDR3aa: CASSSTLGPYEQYF

v_gene: TRBV5-1
abundance: NA
d_gene: NA
len: 15
j_gene: TRBJ1-1
CDR3nt: TGCGCCAGCAGCTTGGAATGGGCTGCGAACACTGAAGCTTTCTTT
CDR3aa: CASSLEWAANTEAFF

v_gene: TRBV7-3
abundance: NA
d_gene: TRBD1
len: 13
j_gene: TRBJ1-5
CDR3nt: TGTGCCAGCAGTTCAGGGGGCGGTCAGCCCCAGCATTTT
CDR3aa: CASSSGGGQPQHF

v_gene: TRBV5-4
abundance: NA
d_gene: NA
len: 13
j_gene: TRBJ2-1
CDR3nt: TGTGCCAGCAGCACCCGGGATTACAATGAGCAGTTCTTC
CDR3aa: CASSTRDYNEQFF

v_gene: TRBV7-6
abundance: NA
d_gene: TRBD2
len: 17
j_gene: TRBJ2-7
CDR3nt: TGTGCCAGCAGCCCCACCTCGGGGGGACTAGCGGGATACGAGCAGTACTTC
CDR3aa: CASSPTSGGLAGYEQYF

v_gene: TRBV5-4
abundance: NA
d_gene: TRBD1
len: 15
j_gene: TRBJ2-7
CDR3nt: TGTGCCAGCAGCCTAGGACAGGGTAGCTCCTACGAGCAGTACTTC
CDR3aa: CASSLGQGSSYEQYF

v_gene: TRBV5-1
abundance: NA
d_gene: TRBD1
len: 15
j_gene: TRBJ2-2
CDR3nt: TGCGCCAGCAGCCCGGACAGGCCGAACACCGGGGAGCTGTTTTTT
CDR3aa: CASSPDRPNTGELFF